Each of the 18 T cell receptor beta chains below was sequenced from the same sample in a study of cytomegalovirus exposure and HLA in healthy donors. Method: immunoSEQ multiplex PCR; TCRdb's copy keeps in-frame clones and lacks some. The sample lists fewer than 120,000 clones, over 85% occurring once. The source material was PBMCs. These receptors all come from a woman aged 18 to 35 in good health and CMV-seronegative.

This clone was detected only once. The chain is built from TRBV2 and TRBJ1-1; perhaps TRBD1 as D (5 bases). The CDR3 extends over 14 amino acids. Germline CDR1 is SNHLY and CDR2 is FYNNEI. V lost 3 bases and J 5 bases, leaving 13 bases between the germline ends. The CDR3 coding sequence is TGTGCCAGCAGTGATTTGGGGGGATGGACTGAAGCTTTCTTT. It is translated as CASSDLGGWTEAFF.

This clone was picked up a small number of times. The CDR3 DNA reads TGTGCCAGCAGCCAAGGGGACAGTTCAAACCCCTATGGCTACACCTTC. It yields the protein CASSQGDSSNPYGYTF. This chain joins TRBV4-2 and TRBJ1-2; 7 nucleotides match TRBD1. Per germline, CDR1 LGHNA and CDR2 YNFKEQ. V dropped 1 base and J dropped 4; count of bases not matched to a gene: 9. The CDR3 covers 16 residues.

The V gene is TRBV5-1, the J gene TRBJ2-1, with D perhaps matching TRBD1 (8 bases). Deletions cut 7 bases from V and 6 bases from J, with 17 bases between. This CDR3 region has 14 residues. The V gene's germline CDR1 is SGHRS and CDR2 YFSETQ. The CDR3 nucleotides read TGCGCCAGCCAAGGGACAGGACTAGGCAATGAGCAGTTCTTC. Protein product: CASQGTGLGNEQFF. Full variable domain (outside the CDR3, taken from reference TRBV5-1 and TRBJ2-1): KAGVTQTPRYLIKTRGQQVTLSCSPISGHRSVSWYQQTPGQGLQFLFEYFSETQRNKGNFPGRFSGRQFSNSRSEMNVSTLELGDSALYLCASQGTGLGNEQFFGPGTRLTVL.

This chain joins TRBV28 and TRBJ1-6; 9 bases line up with TRBD1. Trimming took 5 bases from V and 0 from J; bases not matched to a gene: 8. The CDR3 spans 18 residues. In germline, CDR1 is MDHEN, CDR2 SYDVKM. Here the CDR3 DNA reads TGTGCCAGCAGTATGGGACAGGGTGTAAGCTCCTATAATTCACCCCTCCACTTT. Its protein product is CASSMGQGVSSYNSPLHF. Drawing the rest from reference TRBV28 and TRBJ1-6, the complete variable domain is DVKVTQSSRYLVKRTGEKVFLECVQDMDHENMFWYRQDPGLGLRLIYFSYDVKMKEKGDIPEGYSVSREKKERFSLILESASTNQTSMYLCASSMGQGVSSYNSPLHFGNGTRLTVT.

The chain uses TRBV4-1 and TRBJ1-1; D uncertain. V lost 0 bases, J lost 1 base, and 12 bases lay in between. The germline CDR1 and CDR2 sequences are MGHRA and YSYEKL. CDR3 length: 16 residues. Here the CDR3 reads CASSQEGDGRNTEAFF. CDR3 bases: TGCGCCAGCAGCCAAGAGGGAGACGGACGGAACACTGAAGCTTTCTTT.

The chain couples TRBV19 to TRBJ1-2; possible D gene TRBD1, 5 bases. The CDR3 runs to 15 residues. Germline CDR1 LNHDA, CDR2 SQIVND (reference sequence). The V and J ends lost 1 base and 0 bases respectively, with 9 bases between them. The CDR3 nucleotides read TGTGCCAGTAGTATAGCGGACAATTCTAACTATGGCTACACCTTC. As protein: CASSIADNSNYGYTF.

This clone was seen a handful of times. The V and J genes are TRBV4-3 and TRBJ1-1; 12 nucleotides agree with TRBD1. CDR3 size: 17 residues. Germline CDR1 LGHNA, CDR2 YSLEER. Unmatched junction bases numbered 6, after V lost 0 bases and J lost 4 bases. This CDR3 is CASSQEVPGQGATEAFF. CDR3 nucleotides: TGCGCCAGCAGCCAAGAAGTACCGGGACAGGGGGCCACTGAAGCTTTCTTT.

This chain uses TRBV2 with TRBJ1-5; TRBD1 might be the D (6 bases). The V gene's germline CDR1 is SNHLY and CDR2 FYNNEI. The CDR3 has 10 amino acids. The V and J ends lost 8 bases and 7 bases respectively, with 6 bases between them. This CDR3 is CASGGQPQHF. The CDR3 bases are TGTGCCAGCGGGGGCCAGCCCCAGCATTTT.

V and J are TRBV28 and TRBJ2-5, with TRBD1 identical over 10 bases. The ends lost 6 bases at V and 5 bases at J; junction bases unmatched: 12. From germline, CDR1 is MDHEN and CDR2 SYDVKM. The CDR3 loop spans 16 amino acids. The CDR3 nucleotides read TGTGCCAGCAGCTACTCGGGACAGGGGATCGGTGAGACCCAGTACTTC. Translation: CASSYSGQGIGETQYF. Full variable domain (outside the CDR3, taken from reference TRBV28 and TRBJ2-5): DVKVTQSSRYLVKRTGEKVFLECVQDMDHENMFWYRQDPGLGLRLIYFSYDVKMKEKGDIPEGYSVSREKKERFSLILESASTNQTSMYLCASSYSGQGIGETQYFGPGTRLLVL.

The rearrangement links TRBV9 to TRBJ1-2; D call uncertain. The CDR3 has 14 amino acids. Per germline, CDR1 SGDLS and CDR2 YYNGEE. The V end was cut by 2 bases, the J end by 4 bases, with 12 bases between. The CDR3 coding sequence is TGTGCCAGCAGCGTTCTCCCGACGGGCTATGGCTACACCTTC. Protein: CASSVLPTGYGYTF. The full variable domain, with the rest looked up from reference TRBV9 and TRBJ1-2, is DSGVTQTPKHLITATGQRVTLRCSPRSGDLSVYWYQQSLDQGLQFLIQYYNGEERAKGNILERFSAQQFPDLHSELNLSSLELGDSALYFCASSVLPTGYGYTFGSGTRLTVV.

The chain recombines TRBV6-5 with TRBJ1-2, with D maybe TRBD1 (6 bases). V was cut by 5 bases and J by 8 bases, with 15 bases left in between. The CDR3 extends over 13 amino acids. Germline V gene data show CDR1 as MNHEY and CDR2 as SVGAGI. CDR3 sequence reads: CASSVQGKRGYTF. In DNA form, the CDR3 reads TGTGCCAGCAGTGTACAGGGAAAGAGGGGCTACACCTTC.

There are many counts of this clone. The chain carries TRBV7-2 and TRBJ1-5, with 11 bases that match TRBD1. The CDR3 length is 20 residues. Unmatched junction bases numbered 14, after V lost 0 bases and J lost 4 bases. Per germline, CDR1 SGHTA and CDR2 FQGNSA. The CDR3 nucleotides read TGTGCCAGCAGCTTAGCGCCAGGGACAGGGGGTTATTCGGCTAATCAGCCCCAGCATTTT. It is translated as CASSLAPGTGGYSANQPQHF. Full variable domain (outside the CDR3, taken from reference TRBV7-2 and TRBJ1-5): GAGVSQSPSNKVTEKGKDVELRCDPISGHTALYWYRQSLGQGLEFLIYFQGNSAPDKSGLPSDRFSAERTGGSVSTLTIQRTQQEDSAVYLCASSLAPGTGGYSANQPQHFGDGTRLSIL.

This chain links TRBV6-5 with TRBJ2-7; no clear D. This CDR3 is 13 amino acids long. The ends were cut back, 6 bases at V and 3 bases at J, with 12 bases in the middle. Germline V lookup: CDR1 MNHEY, CDR2 SVGAGI. Here the CDR3 DNA reads TGTGCCAGCAGAACCGGGTATATCTACGAGCAGTACTTC. Protein sequence: CASRTGYIYEQYF.

V is TRBV29-1 and J is TRBJ1-1, with TRBD1 identical over 9 bases. With 1 base clipped from V and 5 bases from J, the junction kept 8 bases outside the gene matches. Germline V lookup: CDR1 SQVTM, CDR2 ANQGSEA. The CDR3 sequence is 15 residues long. The CDR3: CSVEGGTGWWTEAFF. The CDR3 nucleotides read TGCAGCGTTGAAGGGGGGACAGGGTGGTGGACTGAAGCTTTCTTT.

V is TRBV5-1 and J is TRBJ2-7, with 8 bases aligning to TRBD1. Per germline, CDR1 SGHRS and CDR2 YFSETQ. The ends lost 0 bases at V and 0 bases at J; junction bases unmatched: 5. The CDR3 is 16 residues long. The CDR3 DNA sequence: TGCGCCAGCAGCTTGGTAGGGACAGGCCTCTCCTACGAGCAGTACTTC. It specifies CASSLVGTGLSYEQYF.

This rearrangement joins TRBV4-1 to TRBJ2-7, with 10 nucleotides matching TRBD2. The germline gives CDR1 MGHRA, CDR2 YSYEKL. Trimming at V came to 1 base and at J to 6 bases, leaving 9 bases not matched to a gene. The CDR3 has 16 residues. As DNA, the CDR3 is TGCGCCAGCAGCCAAGCCCCTACTAGCGGGGCCGGCGAGCAGTACTTC. Its protein is CASSQAPTSGAGEQYF.

The chain employs TRBV18 and TRBJ1-5; no clear D. Trimming took 6 bases from V and 7 from J, leaving 13 bases between them. The CDR3 contains 13 residues. The V gene's germline CDR1 is KGHSH and CDR2 LQKENI. CDR3 loop: CASSDSRAQPQHF. The CDR3 region has the DNA TGTGCCAGCTCCGACTCCCGAGCCCAGCCCCAGCATTTT.

The chain links TRBV15 to TRBJ2-1; either TRBD1 or TRBD2 may supply D (5 bases each). The CDR3 is made up of 15 amino acids. Trimming removed 4 bases at V and 6 bases at J, with 16 bases between. The germline CDR1 and CDR2 sequences are LNHNV and YYDKDF (reference sequence). CDR3 amino acids: CATSIEGRSGNEQFF. The CDR3 DNA sequence: TGTGCCACCAGCATAGAGGGGAGATCGGGCAATGAGCAGTTCTTC.